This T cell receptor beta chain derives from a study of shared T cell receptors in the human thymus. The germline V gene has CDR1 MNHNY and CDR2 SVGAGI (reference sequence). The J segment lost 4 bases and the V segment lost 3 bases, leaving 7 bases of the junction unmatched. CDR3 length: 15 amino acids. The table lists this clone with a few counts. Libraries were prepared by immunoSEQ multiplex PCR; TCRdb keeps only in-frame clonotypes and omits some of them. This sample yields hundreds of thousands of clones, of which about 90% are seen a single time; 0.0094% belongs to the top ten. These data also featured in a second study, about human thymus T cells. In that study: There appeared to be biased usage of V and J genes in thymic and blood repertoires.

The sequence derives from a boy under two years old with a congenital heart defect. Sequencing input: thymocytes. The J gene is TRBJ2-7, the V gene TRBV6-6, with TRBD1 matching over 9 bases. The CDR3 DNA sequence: TGTGCCAGCAGTTATAGACAGGGGGAAATTTACGAGCAGTACTTC. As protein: CASSYRQGEIYEQYF.